Shown below are 2 T cell receptor beta chains from a single sample sequenced in a study of blood T cell repertoires in COVID-19. Assay used: immunoSEQ multiplex PCR; TCRdb lists only in-frame clones, some missing. Counted here are about 98,000 clones, 81% occurring once; the ten biggest clones make up 9.5% to 12%. The sequenced material came from peripheral blood. The origin of the receptors is a woman of 80 years or more with acute or convalescent COVID-19.

The chain carries TRBV7-9 and TRBJ2-5; 7 nucleotides match TRBD2. Germline CDR1 is SEHNR and CDR2 is FQNEAQ (reference sequence). The CDR3 sequence is 13 residues long. V was pared by 2 bases and J by 5 bases, with 2 bases of the junction left unmatched. In nucleotides, the CDR3 is TGTGCCAGCAGCTTAAAGGGAGGGGAGACCCAGTACTTC. This codes for CASSLKGGETQYF.

Only a few counts were recorded for this clone. CDR3 sequence: CASSLGQVSFMNTEAFF. The CDR3 DNA is TGCGCCAGCAGCTTGGGACAGGTATCGTTTATGAACACTGAAGCTTTCTTT. The rearrangement joins TRBV5-1 to TRBJ1-1; D might be TRBD1 (6 bases). CDR1 and CDR2 (germline): SGHRS, YFSETQ. The V and J ends lost 0 bases and 0 bases respectively, with 15 bases between them. CDR3 length: 17 residues.